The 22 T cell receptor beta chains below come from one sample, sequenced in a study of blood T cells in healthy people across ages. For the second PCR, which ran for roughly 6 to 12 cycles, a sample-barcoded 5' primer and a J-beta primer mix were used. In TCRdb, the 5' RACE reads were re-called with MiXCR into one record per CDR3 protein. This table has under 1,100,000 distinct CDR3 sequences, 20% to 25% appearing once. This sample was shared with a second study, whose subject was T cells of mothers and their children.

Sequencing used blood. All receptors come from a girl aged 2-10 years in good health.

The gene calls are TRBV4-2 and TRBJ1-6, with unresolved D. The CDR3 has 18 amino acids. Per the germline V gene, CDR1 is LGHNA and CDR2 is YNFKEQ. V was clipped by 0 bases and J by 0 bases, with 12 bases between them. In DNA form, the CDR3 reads TGTGCCAGCAGCCAAGAAGATTACCTGAGCTCCTATAATTCACCCCTCCACTTT. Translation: CASSQEDYLSSYNSPLHF.

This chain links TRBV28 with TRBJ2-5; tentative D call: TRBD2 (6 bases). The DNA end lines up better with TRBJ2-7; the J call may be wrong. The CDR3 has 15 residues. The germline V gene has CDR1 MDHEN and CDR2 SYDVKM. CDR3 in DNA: TGTGCCAGCAGTTTTGCCGGGAGTATCTCCTACGAGCAGTACTTC. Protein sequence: CASSFAGSISYEQYF.

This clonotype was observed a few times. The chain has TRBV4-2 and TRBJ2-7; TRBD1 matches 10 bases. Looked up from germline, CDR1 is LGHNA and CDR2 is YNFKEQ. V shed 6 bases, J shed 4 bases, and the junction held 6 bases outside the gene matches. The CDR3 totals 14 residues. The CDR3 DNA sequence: TGTGCCAGCAGACCGGGACAGGGGCGTTACGAGCAGTACTTC. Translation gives CASRPGQGRYEQYF.

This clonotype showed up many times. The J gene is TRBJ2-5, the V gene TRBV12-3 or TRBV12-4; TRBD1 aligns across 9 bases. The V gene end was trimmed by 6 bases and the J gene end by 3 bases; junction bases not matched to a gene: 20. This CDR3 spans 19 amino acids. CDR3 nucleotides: TGTGCCAGCAGCCTCCCGTTGGCGCCGGGGACAGGGCCTAAAGAGACCCAGTACTTC. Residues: CASSLPLAPGTGPKETQYF.

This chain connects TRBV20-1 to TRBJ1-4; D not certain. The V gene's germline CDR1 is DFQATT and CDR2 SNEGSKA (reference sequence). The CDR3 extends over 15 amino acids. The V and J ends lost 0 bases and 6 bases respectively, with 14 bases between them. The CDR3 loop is CSARDRSDPHEKLFF. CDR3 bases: TGCAGTGCTAGAGATAGGTCTGACCCACATGAAAAACTGTTTTTT.

Here the CDR3 reads CSVLQGTCEQYF. The CDR3 nucleotides are TGCAGCGTTTTACAGGGGACCTGCGAGCAGTACTTC. The genes are TRBV29-1 and TRBJ2-5; TRBD1 agrees at 7 bases. TRBJ2-7 matches the DNA end more closely, so the J call is doubtful. The CDR3 sequence is 12 residues long. CDR1 is SQVTM, CDR2 ANQGSEA, per germline.

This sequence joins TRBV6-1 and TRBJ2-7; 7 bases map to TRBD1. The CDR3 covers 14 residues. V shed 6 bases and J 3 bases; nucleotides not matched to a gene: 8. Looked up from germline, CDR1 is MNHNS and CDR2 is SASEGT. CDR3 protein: CASSPGGQGYEQYF. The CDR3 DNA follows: TGTGCCAGCAGCCCAGGGGGACAAGGCTACGAGCAGTACTTC.

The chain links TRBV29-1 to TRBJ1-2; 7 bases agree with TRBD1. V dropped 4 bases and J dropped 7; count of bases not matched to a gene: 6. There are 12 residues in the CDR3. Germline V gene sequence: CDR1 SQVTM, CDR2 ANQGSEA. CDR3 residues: CSVAQGSGGYTF. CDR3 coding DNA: TGCAGCGTTGCACAGGGGAGCGGTGGCTACACCTTC.

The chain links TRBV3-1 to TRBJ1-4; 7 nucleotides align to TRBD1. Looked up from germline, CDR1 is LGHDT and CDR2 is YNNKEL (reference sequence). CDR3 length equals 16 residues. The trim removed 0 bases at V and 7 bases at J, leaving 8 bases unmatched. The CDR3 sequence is CASSQELRQGGEKLFF. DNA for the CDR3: TGTGCCAGCAGCCAAGAGTTACGGCAGGGGGGTGAAAAACTGTTTTTT.

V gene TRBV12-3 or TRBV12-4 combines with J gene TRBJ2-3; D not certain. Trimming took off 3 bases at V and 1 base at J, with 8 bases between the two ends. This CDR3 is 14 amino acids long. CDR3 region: CASSFFGRTDTQYF. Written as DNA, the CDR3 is TGTGCCAGCAGTTTTTTTGGTCGCACAGATACGCAGTATTTT.

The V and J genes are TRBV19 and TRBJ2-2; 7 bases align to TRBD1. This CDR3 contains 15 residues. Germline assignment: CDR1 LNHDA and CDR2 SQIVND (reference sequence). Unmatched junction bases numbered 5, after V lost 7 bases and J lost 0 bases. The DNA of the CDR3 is TGTGCCAGTACCAGGGACAGCACGAACACCGGGGAGCTGTTTTTT. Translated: CASTRDSTNTGELFF.

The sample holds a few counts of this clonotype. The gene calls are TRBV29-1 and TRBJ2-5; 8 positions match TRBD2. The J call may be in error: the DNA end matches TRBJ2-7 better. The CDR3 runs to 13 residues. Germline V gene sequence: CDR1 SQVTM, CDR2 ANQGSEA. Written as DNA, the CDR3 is TGCAGCGTTCGAACTAGCGGAGCTTACGAGCAGTACTTC. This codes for CSVRTSGAYEQYF.

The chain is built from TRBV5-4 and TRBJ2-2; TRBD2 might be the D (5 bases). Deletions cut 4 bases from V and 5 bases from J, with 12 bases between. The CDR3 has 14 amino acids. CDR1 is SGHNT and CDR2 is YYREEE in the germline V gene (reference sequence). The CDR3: CASSNGLDTGELFF. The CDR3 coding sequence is TGTGCCAGCAGCAACGGACTTGATACCGGGGAGCTGTTTTTT.

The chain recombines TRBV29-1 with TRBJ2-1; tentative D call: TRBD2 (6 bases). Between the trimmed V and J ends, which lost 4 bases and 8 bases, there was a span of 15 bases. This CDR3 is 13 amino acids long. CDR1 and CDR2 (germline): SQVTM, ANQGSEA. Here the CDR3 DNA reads TGCAGCGTTGCCATAACGCGGGACTATGAGCAGTTCTTC. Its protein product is CSVAITRDYEQFF.

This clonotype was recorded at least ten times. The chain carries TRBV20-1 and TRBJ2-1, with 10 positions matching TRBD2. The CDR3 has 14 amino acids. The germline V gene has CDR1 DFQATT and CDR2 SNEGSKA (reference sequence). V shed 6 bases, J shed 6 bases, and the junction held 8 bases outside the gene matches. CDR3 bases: TGCAGTGCCGGAGGGCTAGCGGGAGTCAATGAGCAGTTCTTC. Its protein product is CSAGGLAGVNEQFF.

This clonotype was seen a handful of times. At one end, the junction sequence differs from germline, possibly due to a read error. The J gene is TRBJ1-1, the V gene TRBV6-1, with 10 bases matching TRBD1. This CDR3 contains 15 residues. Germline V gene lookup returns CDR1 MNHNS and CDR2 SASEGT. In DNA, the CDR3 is TGTGCCAGCAAATTTTTAGAAGGGACAGGGGCTGAGGCTTTCTTT. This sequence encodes CASKFLEGTGAEAFF.

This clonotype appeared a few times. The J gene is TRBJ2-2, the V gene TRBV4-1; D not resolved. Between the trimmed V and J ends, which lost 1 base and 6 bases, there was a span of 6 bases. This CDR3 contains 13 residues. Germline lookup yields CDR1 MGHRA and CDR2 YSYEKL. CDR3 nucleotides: TGCGCCAGCAGCCAAGCAGACGCCGGGGAGCTGTTTTTT. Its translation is CASSQADAGELFF.

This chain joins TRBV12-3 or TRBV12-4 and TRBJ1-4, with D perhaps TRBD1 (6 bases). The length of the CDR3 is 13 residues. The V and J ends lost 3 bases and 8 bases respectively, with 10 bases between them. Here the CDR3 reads CASSFTGKEKLFF. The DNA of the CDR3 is TGTGCCAGCAGTTTTACAGGGAAAGAAAAACTGTTTTTT.

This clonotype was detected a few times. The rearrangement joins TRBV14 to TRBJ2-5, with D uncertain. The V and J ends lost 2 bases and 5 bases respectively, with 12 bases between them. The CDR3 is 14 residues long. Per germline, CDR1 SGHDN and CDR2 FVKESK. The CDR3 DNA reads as TGTGCCAGCAGCCAACGATCGGGTCTGGAGACCCAGTACTTC. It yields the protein CASSQRSGLETQYF.

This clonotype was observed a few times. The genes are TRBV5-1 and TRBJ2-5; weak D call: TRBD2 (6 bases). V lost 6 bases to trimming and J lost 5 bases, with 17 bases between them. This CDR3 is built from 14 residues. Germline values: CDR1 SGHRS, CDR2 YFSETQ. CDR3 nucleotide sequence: TGCGCCAGCACGGAGGGCCTTGGTGTGGAGACCCAGTACTTC. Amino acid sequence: CASTEGLGVETQYF.

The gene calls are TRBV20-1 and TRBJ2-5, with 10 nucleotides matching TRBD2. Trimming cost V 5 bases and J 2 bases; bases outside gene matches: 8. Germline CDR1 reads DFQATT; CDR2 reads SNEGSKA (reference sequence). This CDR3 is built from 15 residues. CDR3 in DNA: TGCAGTGCTTTTCTGAGCGGGGGGGCTCAAGAGACCCAGTACTTC. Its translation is CSAFLSGGAQETQYF.

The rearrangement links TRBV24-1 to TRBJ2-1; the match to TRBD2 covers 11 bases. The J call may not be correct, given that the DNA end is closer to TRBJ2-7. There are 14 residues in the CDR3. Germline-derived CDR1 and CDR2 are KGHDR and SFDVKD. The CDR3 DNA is TGTGCCACCAGTGATTTGACTAGCGGGGGAGCACAGTACTTC. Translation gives CATSDLTSGGAQYF.